Given below is one T cell receptor (beta chain) in context. Its cognate antigen is unknown. The data originate from a study of T cell responses to AZD1222 COVID-19 vaccine. Overall study results and limits: Across the whole spike, CD4 TCRs peaked at regions 160-218 and 743-854. After two AZD1222 doses, spike-specific TCR breadth and depth rose versus day 0. Clonal diversity may have been underestimated, and the donors were mostly white British, with more females than males. Nearly half of unique spike-specific TCRs reportedly avoided B.1.351 and B.1.1.7 mutated regions.

The data were produced by immunoSEQ multiplex PCR, yet TCRdb's version contains in-frame clones alone and is incomplete. The sample has about 82,000 clones, around nine tenths seen once. The clonotype was recovered from an adult who received the AZD1222 COVID-19 vaccine. Sequences were derived from peripheral blood, sampled 28 days after the second AZD1222 dose.

In DNA, the CDR3 is TGTGCCAGCAGCATCACCGGGGGGGCAGGCGAGACCCAGTACTTC. Its translation is CASSITGGAGETQYF. The chain uses TRBV13 and TRBJ2-5; 8 nucleotides agree with TRBD2. CDR1 is PRHDT and CDR2 is FYEKMQ in the germline V gene (reference sequence). The CDR3 has 15 amino acids. V shed 5 bases, J shed 5 bases, and the junction held 10 bases outside the gene matches.